This paragraph reports one T cell receptor beta chain. The method was immunoSEQ multiplex PCR; TCRdb's version includes in-frame clones alone and lacks a portion of them. The sample shows about 120,000 clones, approximately 90% of them seen only once. Per the germline V gene, CDR1 is SNHLY and CDR2 is FYNNEI. V shed 9 bases and J shed 4 bases, with 12 bases lying between them. CDR3 length: 12 amino acids. The data were taken from a study of control samples from healthy donors and cancer patients. Sequences were obtained from blood. The chain employs TRBV2 and TRBJ1-2; D might be TRBD1 (5 bases). This receptor was taken from a man younger than 40 in good health. The CDR3 nucleotides read TGTGCCAGAGGGGCGGTGGGCTATGGCTACACCTTC. This gives the protein CARGAVGYGYTF.